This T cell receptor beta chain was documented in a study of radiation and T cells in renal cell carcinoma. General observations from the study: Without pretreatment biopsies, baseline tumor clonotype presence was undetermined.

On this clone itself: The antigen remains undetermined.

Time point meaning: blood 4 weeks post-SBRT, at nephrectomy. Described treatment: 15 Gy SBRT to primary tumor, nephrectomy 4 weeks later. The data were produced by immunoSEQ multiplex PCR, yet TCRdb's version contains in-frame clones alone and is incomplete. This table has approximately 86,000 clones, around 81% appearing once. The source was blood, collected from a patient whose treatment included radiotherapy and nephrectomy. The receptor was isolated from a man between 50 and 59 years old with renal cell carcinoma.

CDR3: CASSPDTWMDEQFF. In DNA, the CDR3 is TGTGCCAGCTCACCAGATACGTGGATGGATGAGCAGTTCTTC. The J gene is TRBJ2-1, the V gene TRBV18, with D unresolved. CDR1 and CDR2 (germline): KGHSH, LQKENI. Trimming cost V 2 bases and J 8 bases, with 13 bases left between them. The CDR3 has 14 residues.